A selection of T cell receptor beta chains follows, all from one sample in a study of blood T cell repertoires in COVID-19. Clones were read by immunoSEQ multiplex PCR, and TCRdb kept only the in-frame ones, dropping some. The sample has about 270,000 clones; roughly 90% are singletons. Source material: PBMCs or T cells enriched from blood (not recorded which). The receptors originated from a woman aged 40-49 years with acute COVID-19. The CDR3 runs from the conserved cysteine through the conserved F or W. D genes are given only for firm matches. Only part of the rows carry a size: once, few, many, or a class if the clone is expanded.

DNA	CDR3	D	size	J	V
TGTGCCAGTGTGAGCCCAGGAACAGGACGAGATACGCAGTATTTT	CASVSPGTGRDTQYF	NA	once	TRBJ2-3	TRBV27
TGTGCCAGCAGCTTAAGGAGCGGGGGAGGGGCAGATACGCAGTATTTT	CASSLRSGGGADTQYF	TRBD2	NA	TRBJ2-3	TRBV11-2
TGTGCCAGCTCACCCCGCGGGACAGGGGAATACGAGCAGTACTTC	CASSPRGTGEYEQYF	TRBD1	NA	TRBJ2-7	TRBV18
TGTGCCACCAGCGCCGGTGGGGCCCCCTACGAGCAGTACTTC	CATSAGGAPYEQYF	NA	NA	TRBJ2-7	TRBV15
TGTGCCAGCAGCTTAACTATGCTCGGTAGCACAGATACGCAGTATTTT	CASSLTMLGSTDTQYF	NA	NA	TRBJ2-3	TRBV5-4
TGTGCCAGCAGCCGAACTAGCGGGGGGTTAGGGTATGAGCAGTTCTTC	CASSRTSGGLGYEQFF	TRBD2	few	TRBJ2-1	TRBV11-2
TGTGCCAGCAGCTTGGGCGGGAGTACCCGAAAATACGAGCAGTACTTC	CASSLGGSTRKYEQYF	TRBD2	NA	TRBJ2-7	TRBV5-4
TGTGCCAGCAGCCTCTCGACTAGCGTGGAGACCCAGTACTTC	CASSLSTSVETQYF	TRBD2	once	TRBJ2-5	TRBV7-9
TGCGCCAGCAGAGAAATAGGACAGGGGAGTAACAATGAGCAGTTCTTC	CASREIGQGSNNEQFF	TRBD1	NA	TRBJ2-1	TRBV10-2
TGCAGCGTCGGGACAGCTAATGAAAAACTGTTTTTT	CSVGTANEKLFF	TRBD1	NA	TRBJ1-4	TRBV29-1
TGTGCCAGCTCACTGACCGCCGGGGATTCACCCCTCCACTTT	CASSLTAGDSPLHF	NA	few	TRBJ1-6	TRBV18
TGTGCCAGCAGCCAAACTAGACTAGAGTCCGAGCAGTACTTC	CASSQTRLESEQYF	NA	NA	TRBJ2-7	TRBV7-9
TGTGCCAGCAGCTTAGGTAGCGGGGGCTCCTACAATGAGCAGTTCTTC	CASSLGSGGSYNEQFF	TRBD2	once	TRBJ2-1	TRBV7-6
TGTGCCAGCAGGGGGGGTGTCAACTCTTCACCCCTCCACTTT	CASRGGVNSSPLHF	NA	NA	TRBJ1-6	TRBV28
TGCGCCAGCAGCTTGGGGACAGGGGGCTTTCGTGGCTACACCTTC	CASSLGTGGFRGYTF	TRBD1	NA	TRBJ1-2	TRBV5-1
TGTGCCAGCGGTCTGGGGGGGAGCACAGATACGCAGTATTTT	CASGLGGSTDTQYF	TRBD2	NA	TRBJ2-3	TRBV27
TGTGCCACCAGTCCGGGGTACAATGAGCAGTTCTTC	CATSPGYNEQFF	NA	NA	TRBJ2-1	TRBV24-1
TGTGCCACCAGTGATTCCGGGACAGATGGCTACACCTTC	CATSDSGTDGYTF	TRBD1	NA	TRBJ1-2	TRBV24-1
TGCAGTGCTAGTGAGTCGGGGGGGCCTCTAAATGAGCAGTTCTTC	CSASESGGPLNEQFF	TRBD2	NA	TRBJ2-1	TRBV20-1
TGTGCCAGCAGCTTAGGTGAGGAGCCGGATTCACCCCTCCACTTT	CASSLGEEPDSPLHF	NA	NA	TRBJ1-6	TRBV13
TGCAGCGTTTCTCTAACAGGGCTGGGCAACGTCCTGACTTTC	CSVSLTGLGNVLTF	NA	NA	TRBJ2-6	TRBV29-1
TGTGCCAGCAATATTAACACCGGGACAGGGGGCTTTGAAGCTTTCTTT	CASNINTGTGGFEAFF	TRBD1	NA	TRBJ1-1	TRBV28
TGTGCCAGCAGCCCCAACAGGGACTATGGCTACACCTTC	CASSPNRDYGYTF	NA	NA	TRBJ1-2	TRBV6-5
TGTGCTACCCACCCCCACAGGGGGAGATACGAGCAGTACTTC	CATHPHRGRYEQYF	TRBD1	NA	TRBJ2-7	TRBV28
TGTGCCAGCAGCTTTACCACAGGGGGCCGGGATACGCAGTATTTT	CASSFTTGGRDTQYF	TRBD1	NA	TRBJ2-3	TRBV5-4
TGTGCCAGCAGCTTTCAGGGATATGACTATGGCTACACCTTC	CASSFQGYDYGYTF	NA	NA	TRBJ1-2	TRBV5-8
TGCGCCAGCAGCTTGGGGCAGGGGAAGACTGAAGCTTTCTTT	CASSLGQGKTEAFF	NA	NA	TRBJ1-1	TRBV5-1
TGTGCCAGCAGCCTACGGACTAGTACCTCCGAGCAGTACTTC	CASSLRTSTSEQYF	TRBD2	NA	TRBJ2-7	TRBV11-1
TGTGCCAGCAGCTTTTACCCCTCGGGGAACACCGGGGAGCTGTTTTTT	CASSFYPSGNTGELFF	NA	NA	TRBJ2-2	TRBV7-8
TGTGCCAGCAGTTCACGGGTCGGAAATCAGCCCCAGCATTTT	CASSSRVGNQPQHF	NA	NA	TRBJ1-5	TRBV27
TGTGCCAGCAGCTCTCATCGGGGGGGCCGGACAGATACGCAGTATTTT	CASSSHRGGRTDTQYF	TRBD2	NA	TRBJ2-3	TRBV9
TGCGCCAGCAGCTTGGCTGCAGGGAAGGATGAGCAGTTCTTC	CASSLAAGKDEQFF	NA	NA	TRBJ2-1	TRBV5-1
TGTGCCAGCAGCCAGGCTACAGGGACAGATACGCAGTATTTT	CASSQATGTDTQYF	NA	NA	TRBJ2-3	TRBV4-2
TGCGCCAGCAGCACCGGGACAGGGGGCGAGCCCCAGCATTTT	CASSTGTGGEPQHF	TRBD1	NA	TRBJ1-5	TRBV5-1
TGTGCCAGCAGTTTATGGGCCAGGGGGACAGATACGCAGTATTTT	CASSLWARGTDTQYF	TRBD1	NA	TRBJ2-3	TRBV28
TGTGCCAGCAGCGTAGCCCATAGCGGGGACCGCACAGATACGCAGTATTTT	CASSVAHSGDRTDTQYF	TRBD2	NA	TRBJ2-3	TRBV9
TGTGCCAGCAGCGTAGCTCCACTAGCGAATGAGCAGTTCTTC	CASSVAPLANEQFF	TRBD2	NA	TRBJ2-1	TRBV9
TGCGCCAGCAGCTTGTCACTAGCGGGAGGACGGAGCGCCCAAGAGACCCAGTACTTC	CASSLSLAGGRSAQETQYF	TRBD2	NA	TRBJ2-5	TRBV5-1
TGTGCCAGCAGCCCTACGGGTTGGTTGGAGACCCAGTACTTC	CASSPTGWLETQYF	NA	NA	TRBJ2-5	TRBV6-2/TRBV6-3
TGTGCCAGCAGTTACTCGATCCGGGGAGGGAAAATTGGGGCCAACGTCCTGACTTTC	CASSYSIRGGKIGANVLTF	TRBD2	NA	TRBJ2-6	TRBV6-2/TRBV6-3
TGTGCCACCAGTGATCCCACCGTCGGGCGGGGGCGCCCCGGGGAGCTGTTTTTT	CATSDPTVGRGRPGELFF	NA	NA	TRBJ2-2	TRBV24-1
TGCGCCAGCAGCCTCGGGACTAACTATGGCTACACCTTC	CASSLGTNYGYTF	NA	NA	TRBJ1-2	TRBV4-1
TGTGCCAGCAGCCTCCTGACAGTTTCTAATTCGCCCCTCCACTTT	CASSLLTVSNSPLHF	NA	NA	TRBJ1-6	TRBV3-1/TRBV3-2
TGTGCCAGCATACCCGGTCCAGGGGCACTAGGGGGAAACACCATATATTTT	CASIPGPGALGGNTIYF	NA	few	TRBJ1-3	TRBV28
TGTGCCAGCACCCTAGGGGACAAATCATCCTACGAGCAGTACTTC	CASTLGDKSSYEQYF	NA	NA	TRBJ2-7	TRBV2
TGCGCTAGCGGGAGGGCCTCATACAATGAGCAGTTCTTC	CASGRASYNEQFF	TRBD2	NA	TRBJ2-1	TRBV29-1
TGTGCCAGCAGCTTTACGGGGATCGACTATGGCTACACCTTC	CASSFTGIDYGYTF	NA	NA	TRBJ1-2	TRBV7-9
TGTGCCAGCAGCTTAGCGGGGGCCACTAGCGGGAGGCCCCATGAGCAGTTCTTC	CASSLAGATSGRPHEQFF	TRBD2	NA	TRBJ2-1	TRBV7-2
TGTGCCAGCAGCTTTCGTCCAGGGGTTTATAATTCACCCCTCCACTTT	CASSFRPGVYNSPLHF	NA	NA	TRBJ1-6	TRBV11-2
TGTGCCAGCAGCCGAGGTGACAGGGGGGGTGGAAACACCATATATTTT	CASSRGDRGGGNTIYF	TRBD1	NA	TRBJ1-3	TRBV4-2
TGTGCCAGCAGCTTCAATAGCAATCAGCCCCAGCATTTT	CASSFNSNQPQHF	NA	NA	TRBJ1-5	TRBV7-9
TGCGCCAGCAGCTTGGAACAGGGGGCCTTCAATGAGCAGTTCTTC	CASSLEQGAFNEQFF	TRBD1	NA	TRBJ2-1	TRBV5-1
TGTGCCAGCAGCTTAAGGGACAGGGGTTATGGCTACACCTTC	CASSLRDRGYGYTF	TRBD1	once	TRBJ1-2	TRBV5-6
TGTGCCAGCAGCCCGACAGCGGGGGGTAGCACAGATACGCAGTATTTT	CASSPTAGGSTDTQYF	TRBD2	NA	TRBJ2-3	TRBV3-1/TRBV3-2
TGTGCCAGCAGCTCAAGCCCTGGCGGTGAGCAGTTCTTC	CASSSSPGGEQFF	NA	NA	TRBJ2-1	TRBV9